The 25 T cell receptor beta chains listed next were all sequenced from one sample in a study of T cell responses to AZD1222 COVID-19 vaccine. Produced via immunoSEQ multiplex PCR; TCRdb's table is partial and in-frame only. The sample carries under 150,000 clones, 85% to 90% recorded once. This specimen was peripheral blood, taken on day 0 of AZD1222 vaccination. The source is an adult in good health.

The chain employs TRBV6-5 and TRBJ2-1; D unresolved. The CDR3 is 14 amino acids. The V end lost 0 bases, the J end lost 5 bases, and 8 bases lay between the germline ends. Germline V lookup: CDR1 MNHEY, CDR2 SVGAGI. DNA for the CDR3: TGTGCCAGCAGTTACTCGTACTTTGACAATGAGCAGTTCTTC. It is translated as CASSYSYFDNEQFF.

The chain links TRBV11-2 to TRBJ2-1; 10 positions match TRBD2. The CDR3 covers 14 residues. Germline-derived CDR1 and CDR2 are SGHAT and FQNNGV. The ends lost 5 bases at V and 10 bases at J; junction bases unmatched: 8. The DNA of the CDR3 is TGTGCCAGCAGCCCTAGCGGGAGTGGCCGCGAGCAGTTCTTC. This translates into CASSPSGSGREQFF.

The V and J genes are TRBV5-4 and TRBJ2-1, with a weak D call TRBD2 (5 bases). V shed 3 bases and J shed 9 bases, with 13 bases lying between them. CDR3 length: 13 amino acids. Germline V gene data show CDR1 as SGHNT and CDR2 as YYREEE (reference sequence). This chain's CDR3 is CASSSEPSGEQFF. Written as DNA, the CDR3 is TGTGCCAGCAGCTCCGAGCCCAGCGGTGAGCAGTTCTTC.

Only one count was recorded for this clone. The chain joins TRBV25-1 to TRBJ2-2; tentatively, D is TRBD2 (5 bases). The V gene's germline CDR1 is MGHDK and CDR2 SYGVNS. V lost 7 bases, J lost 4 bases, and 10 bases lay in between. The length of the CDR3 is 13 residues. The CDR3 sequence is CASTQRGTGELFF. CDR3 nucleotide sequence: TGTGCCAGCACCCAACGGGGCACCGGGGAGCTGTTTTTT.

Points on this clone: Relative to the germline gene, one junction end is altered; a read error may explain this. V gene TRBV5-1 combines with J gene TRBJ1-2; perhaps TRBD1 as D (6 bases). The CDR3 is made up of 16 amino acids. Germline V gene data show CDR1 as SGHRS and CDR2 as YFSETQ. This chain's CDR3 is CASSLDDRTVPPPYAF. In DNA form, the CDR3 reads TGCGCCAGCAGCTTGGACGACAGGACGGTCCCTCCCCCATACGCCTTC.

The CDR3, as DNA: TGTGCCAGTAGTATAGTTGGCGGGAGTCTCAACAATGAGCAGTTCTTC. Protein: CASSIVGGSLNNEQFF. The chain joins TRBV19 to TRBJ2-1; 7 bases align to TRBD2. The J segment lost 5 bases and the V segment lost 1 base, leaving 8 bases of the junction unmatched. CDR3 length: 16 residues. The germline gives CDR1 LNHDA, CDR2 SQIVND (reference sequence).

The chain combines TRBV5-1 with TRBJ1-3; D is undetermined. This CDR3 has 15 amino acids. V lost 4 bases, J lost 0 bases, and 11 bases lay in between. Per the germline V gene, CDR1 is SGHRS and CDR2 is YFSETQ. The CDR3 DNA is TGCGCCAGCAGCCCTAGAGAAGCCTCTGGAAACACCATATATTTT. Translating gives CASSPREASGNTIYF.

The CDR3 is CASRESWVGYTF. CDR3 DNA: TGTGCCAGCAGGGAGTCGTGGGTAGGCTACACCTTC. V usage is TRBV6-5 and J usage is TRBJ1-2; D unclear. Trimming removed 6 bases from V and 8 bases from J, with 13 bases in between. There are 12 residues in the CDR3. Germline CDR1 reads MNHEY; CDR2 reads SVGAGI.

The chain uses TRBV2 and TRBJ1-3, with a possible D match to TRBD1 (5 bases). Germline CDR1 reads SNHLY; CDR2 reads FYNNEI. Trimming took 4 bases from V and 2 from J, leaving 9 bases between them. This CDR3 has 14 residues. The CDR3 loop is CASSGGRTGNTIYF. CDR3 sequence (DNA): TGTGCCAGCAGTGGGGGCAGAACTGGAAACACCATATATTTT.

J is TRBJ1-5 and V is TRBV2; D is uncertain. This CDR3 spans 16 amino acids. V lost 0 bases and J lost 1, with 10 bases in between. Germline CDR1 reads SNHLY; CDR2 reads FYNNEI. In DNA, the CDR3 is TGTGCCAGCAGTGAAGCGAGGCCGCTCAGCAATCAGCCCCAGCATTTT. It translates to CASSEARPLSNQPQHF.

The rearrangement links TRBV5-1 to TRBJ2-1; D remains ambiguous. The CDR3 extends over 13 amino acids. Trimming pared 2 bases from V and 5 bases from J, leaving 8 bases between. Per germline, CDR1 SGHRS and CDR2 YFSETQ. This CDR3 reads CASSFIGDNEQFF. The CDR3 DNA is TGCGCCAGCAGCTTTATCGGAGACAATGAGCAGTTCTTC.

V gene TRBV4-2 combines with J gene TRBJ2-3; TRBD1 aligns across 10 bases. Looked up from germline, CDR1 is LGHNA and CDR2 is YNFKEQ. The CDR3 spans 15 residues. The V segment lost 4 bases and the J segment 4 bases; nucleotides outside the gene matches: 5. The CDR3 loop is CASSLGTGVPDTQYF. The DNA for the CDR3 is TGTGCCAGCAGCCTCGGGACAGGGGTACCAGATACGCAGTATTTT.

This chain links TRBV5-1 with TRBJ2-5; D perhaps matches TRBD2 (6 bases). V was shortened by 0 bases and J by 5 bases, with 14 bases between the two germline ends. The CDR3 spans 15 residues. From germline, CDR1 is SGHRS and CDR2 YFSETQ. Here the CDR3 reads CASSLAAGPGETQYF. The CDR3 coding sequence is TGCGCCAGCAGCTTGGCTGCGGGGCCGGGGGAGACCCAGTACTTC.

The chain has TRBV12-3 or TRBV12-4 and TRBJ1-5, with unresolved D. The V and J ends lost 2 bases and 3 bases respectively, with 5 bases between them. This CDR3 spans 13 amino acids. CDR3 in DNA: TGTGCCAGCAGTTTACAGGACAATCAGCCCCAGCATTTT. This gives the protein CASSLQDNQPQHF.

The CDR3: CASSGRGFRNTEAFF. DNA of the CDR3: TGTGCCAGCAGCGGGAGGGGGTTTCGGAACACTGAAGCTTTCTTT. The rearrangement links TRBV7-9 to TRBJ1-1, with D maybe TRBD1 (6 bases). CDR3 length equals 15 residues. Germline CDR1 and CDR2: SEHNR and FQNEAQ (reference sequence). Trimming removed 5 bases at V and 1 base at J, with 14 bases between.

J is TRBJ2-2 and V is TRBV6-6; 7 nucleotides match TRBD1. The CDR3 spans 15 residues. The J segment lost 1 base and the V segment lost 11 bases, leaving 10 bases of the junction unmatched. Germline V gives CDR1 MNHNY, CDR2 SVGAGI (reference sequence). CDR3 region: CAGSRTGRNTGELFF. The CDR3 nucleotides read TGTGCCGGTTCTCGGACAGGACGGAACACCGGGGAGCTGTTTTTT.

The chain joins TRBV7-9 to TRBJ1-1, with D unclear. This CDR3 comprises 14 residues. CDR1 is SEHNR and CDR2 is FQNEAQ in the germline V gene (reference sequence). The V gene lost 10 bases and the J gene lost 1 base, with 16 bases spanning the gap. CDR3 sequence: CATSTGPANTEAFF. CDR3 sequence (DNA): TGTGCCACCTCAACGGGCCCCGCGAACACTGAAGCTTTCTTT.

This chain uses TRBV30 with TRBJ1-6, with D unresolved. Per germline, CDR1 GTSNPN and CDR2 SVGIG (reference sequence). The CDR3 has 8 residues. Trimming cost V 5 bases and J 10 bases, with 0 bases left between them. This CDR3 is CAWSPLHF. The CDR3 DNA reads as TGTGCCTGGTCACCCCTCCACTTT.

This clone appeared once. The chain combines TRBV11-2 with TRBJ2-4; 8 positions agree with TRBD2. The J segment lost 8 bases and the V segment lost 1 base, leaving 10 bases of the junction unmatched. CDR3 length: 16 residues. From germline, CDR1 is SGHAT and CDR2 FQNNGV. The CDR3 DNA reads TGTGCCAGCAGCTTAGTAGCAGCGGGGGAGTCGGACATTCAGTACTTC. This translates into CASSLVAAGESDIQYF. The full variable domain, rest sourced from reference TRBV11-2 and TRBJ2-4, is EAGVAQSPRYKIIEKRQSVAFWCNPISGHATLYWYQQILGQGPKLLIQFQNNGVVDDSQLPKDRFSAERLKGVDSTLKIQPAKLEDSAVYLCASSLVAAGESDIQYFGAGTRLSVL.

The rearrangement uses TRBV6-5 and TRBJ1-1; D gene ambiguous. This CDR3 is 15 amino acids long. Germline loops: CDR1 MNHEY, CDR2 SVGAGI. V lost 6 bases and J lost 1, with 15 bases in between. This CDR3 is CASSRTVTWNTEAFF. For the CDR3, the DNA is TGTGCCAGCAGCAGGACCGTGACCTGGAACACTGAAGCTTTCTTT.

The chain is built from TRBV30 and TRBJ1-4; possible D gene TRBD1, 6 bases. The CDR3 loop spans 14 amino acids. Germline CDR1 and CDR2: GTSNPN and SVGIG (reference sequence). Between the trimmed V and J ends, which lost 4 bases and 7 bases, there was a span of 16 bases. The CDR3 sequence: CAWNLQGGVEKLFF. The CDR3 nucleotides are TGTGCCTGGAACCTACAGGGTGGGGTTGAAAAACTGTTTTTT.

The J gene is TRBJ1-3, the V gene TRBV9, with 7 bases fitting TRBD1. The ends lost 3 bases at V and 0 bases at J; junction bases unmatched: 9. Per the germline V gene, CDR1 is SGDLS and CDR2 is YYNGEE. CDR3 length: 17 residues. The CDR3 here is CASSGQRQGRSGNTIYF. The CDR3 bases are TGTGCCAGCAGCGGACAACGACAGGGCCGCTCTGGAAACACCATATATTTT.

CDR3 bases: TGTGCCTGGAGTGAAACAGGGCCAGATACGCAGTATTTT. It codes for CAWSETGPDTQYF. The rearrangement uses TRBV30 and TRBJ2-3, with a possible D match to TRBD1 (6 bases). There are 13 residues in the CDR3. The V gene lost 1 base and the J gene lost 4 bases, with 9 bases spanning the gap. The germline CDR1 and CDR2 sequences are GTSNPN and SVGIG (reference sequence).

This chain joins TRBV6-5 and TRBJ1-1; the match to TRBD1 covers 9 bases. In germline, CDR1 is MNHEY, CDR2 SVGAGI. J was trimmed by 0 bases and V by 3 bases; bases with no gene match: 5. The CDR3 has 16 residues. CDR3 bases: TGTGCCAGCAGTTATGGGACAGGGACTATGAACACTGAAGCTTTCTTT. As protein: CASSYGTGTMNTEAFF.

The chain combines TRBV6-1 with TRBJ1-6, with D uncertain. CDR3 length: 13 residues. The germline V and J ends were trimmed by 2 bases and 5 bases, with 4 bases remaining between them. Germline lookup yields CDR1 MNHNS and CDR2 SASEGT. The CDR3 here is CASSETNNSPLHF. DNA for the CDR3: TGTGCCAGCAGTGAAACAAATAATTCACCCCTCCACTTT.